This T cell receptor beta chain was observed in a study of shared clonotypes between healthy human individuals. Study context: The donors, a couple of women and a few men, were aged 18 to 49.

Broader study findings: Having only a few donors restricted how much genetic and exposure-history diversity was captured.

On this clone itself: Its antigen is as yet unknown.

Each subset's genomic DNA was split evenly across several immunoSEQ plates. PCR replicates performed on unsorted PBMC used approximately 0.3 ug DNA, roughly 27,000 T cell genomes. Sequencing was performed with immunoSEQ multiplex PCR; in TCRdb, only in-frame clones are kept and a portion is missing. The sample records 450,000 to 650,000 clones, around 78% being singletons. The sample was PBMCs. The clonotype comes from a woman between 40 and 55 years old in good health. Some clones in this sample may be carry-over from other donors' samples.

The CDR3 here is CASSIGSSNTEAFF. CDR3 sequence (DNA): TGTGCCAGTAGTATTGGGAGCTCGAACACTGAAGCTTTCTTT. The V gene is TRBV19, the J gene TRBJ1-1; no clear D. The germline V gene has CDR1 LNHDA and CDR2 SQIVND (reference sequence). V lost 3 bases, J lost 1 base, and 9 bases lay in between. This CDR3 spans 14 amino acids.